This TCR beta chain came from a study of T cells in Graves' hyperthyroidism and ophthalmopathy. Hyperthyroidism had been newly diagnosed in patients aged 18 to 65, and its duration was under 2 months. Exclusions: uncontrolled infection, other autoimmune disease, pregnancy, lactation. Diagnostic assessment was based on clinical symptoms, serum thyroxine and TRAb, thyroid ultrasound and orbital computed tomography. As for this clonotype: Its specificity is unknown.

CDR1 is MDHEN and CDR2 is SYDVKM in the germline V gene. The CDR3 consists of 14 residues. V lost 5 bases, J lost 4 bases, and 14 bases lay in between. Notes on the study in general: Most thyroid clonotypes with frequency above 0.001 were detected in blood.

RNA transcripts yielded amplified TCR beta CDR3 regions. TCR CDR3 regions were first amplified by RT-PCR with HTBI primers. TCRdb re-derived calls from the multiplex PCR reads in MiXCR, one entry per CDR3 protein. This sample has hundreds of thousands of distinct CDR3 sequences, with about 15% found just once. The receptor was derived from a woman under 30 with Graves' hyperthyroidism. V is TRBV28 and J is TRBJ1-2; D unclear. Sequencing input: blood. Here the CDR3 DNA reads TGTGCCAGCAGTCACCCGAGACTCCCCTATGGCTACACCTTC. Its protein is CASSHPRLPYGYTF.